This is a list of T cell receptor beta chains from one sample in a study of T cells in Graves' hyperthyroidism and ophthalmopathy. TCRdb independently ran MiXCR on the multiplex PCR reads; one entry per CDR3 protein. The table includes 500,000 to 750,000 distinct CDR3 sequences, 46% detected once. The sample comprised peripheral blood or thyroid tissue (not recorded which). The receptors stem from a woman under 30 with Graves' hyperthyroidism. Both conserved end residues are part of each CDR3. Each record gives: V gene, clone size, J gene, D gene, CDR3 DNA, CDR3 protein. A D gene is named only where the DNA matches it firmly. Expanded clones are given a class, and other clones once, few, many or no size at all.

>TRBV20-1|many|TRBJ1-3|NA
TGCAGTGCTAGACGGGGAAGCTCTGGAAACACCATATATTTT
CSARRGSSGNTIYF
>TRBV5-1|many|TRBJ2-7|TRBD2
TGCGCCAGCAGCCCGGGACTACCAATCGAGCAGTACTTC
CASSPGLPIEQYF
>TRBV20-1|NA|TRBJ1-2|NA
TGCAGTGCTAGAGATGTCGGGGGGACTAACCATGGCCACACCTTC
CSARDVGGTNHGHTF
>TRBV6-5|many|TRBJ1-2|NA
TGTGCCAGCAGTTACCCGCAGGGGTATGGCTACACCTTC
CASSYPQGYGYTF
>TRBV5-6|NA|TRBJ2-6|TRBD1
TGTGCCAGCAGCGGCGGACAGGGAGTGACTTTC
CASSGGQGVTF
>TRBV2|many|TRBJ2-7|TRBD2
TGTGCCAGCAGTTTCCCCAACTTTGAGCGGGACTACATCTACGAGCAGTACTTC
CASSFPNFERDYIYEQYF
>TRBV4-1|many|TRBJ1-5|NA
TGCGCCAGCAGCCAAGCAAGCGGGTATCAGCCCCAGCATTTT
CASSQASGYQPQHF
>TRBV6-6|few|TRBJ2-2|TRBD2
TGTGCCAGCAGTTACCCTAGCGGGAGGGCCGGGTACACCGGGGAGCTGTTTTTT
CASSYPSGRAGYTGELFF
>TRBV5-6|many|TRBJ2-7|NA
TGTGCCAGCAGCTTGGGACAGGATCCCTACGAGCAGTACTTC
CASSLGQDPYEQYF
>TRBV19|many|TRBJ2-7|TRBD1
TGTGCCAGTAGTTCGGTGGGACAGGGATACGAGCAGTACTTC
CASSSVGQGYEQYF
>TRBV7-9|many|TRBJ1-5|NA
TGTGCCAGCAGCTTAGAAGGGAACAATCAGCCCCAGCATTTT
CASSLEGNNQPQHF
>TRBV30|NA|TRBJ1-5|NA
TGTGCCTGGAGTCCAGACAGCACTCAGCCCCAGCATTTT
CAWSPDSTQPQHF
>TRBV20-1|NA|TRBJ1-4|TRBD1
TGCAGTGCTAGAGGGACAGGGAATGAAAAACTGTTTTTT
CSARGTGNEKLFF
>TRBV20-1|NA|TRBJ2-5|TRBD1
TGCAGTGCTAGAGGGACAGGGTCAGATGCGCAGTACTTC
CSARGTGSDAQYF
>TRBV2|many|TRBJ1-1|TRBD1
TGTGCCAGCAAGAAACAGGGGGCGGGCACTGAAGCTTTCTTT
CASKKQGAGTEAFF
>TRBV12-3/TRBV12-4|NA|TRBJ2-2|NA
TGTGCCAGCAGAAAAGGAAGCGGGGAGCTGTTTTTT
CASRKGSGELFF
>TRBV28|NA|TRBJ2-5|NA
TGTGCCAGCAGTTTGAGGGGTAGCCAAGAGACCCAGTACTTC
CASSLRGSQETQYF
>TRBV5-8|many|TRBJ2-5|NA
TGTGCCAGCAGCCGGAGGGTCGGGGAGACCCAGTACTTC
CASSRRVGETQYF
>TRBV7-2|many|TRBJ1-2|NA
TGTGCCAGCAGCTTAACGCCCGGAGTTGGCTACACCTTC
CASSLTPGVGYTF
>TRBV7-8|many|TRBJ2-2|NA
TGTGCCAGCAGCCCGGGCGGGAACGGGGAGCTGTTTTTT
CASSPGGNGELFF
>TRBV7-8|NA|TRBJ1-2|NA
TGTGCCAGCAGCACCCCGGAAGATGGCTACACCTTC
CASSTPEDGYTF
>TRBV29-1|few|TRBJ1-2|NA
TGCAGCGTTAGGGCAGGGGATGGCTACACCTTC
CSVRAGDGYTF
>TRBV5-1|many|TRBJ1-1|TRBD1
TGCGCCAGCAGCTGGACAGGGGACGCTGAAGCTTTCTTT
CASSWTGDAEAFF
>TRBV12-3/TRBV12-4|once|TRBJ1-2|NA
TGTGCCAGCAGTTTACCCCTCTCGTCGCGGTATGGCTACACCTTC
CASSLPLSSRYGYTF
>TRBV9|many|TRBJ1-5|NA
TGTGCCAGCAGCCCGGGACGGGAGGATCAGCCCCAGCATTTT
CASSPGREDQPQHF
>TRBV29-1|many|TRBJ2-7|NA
TGCAGCGCCTCCCCGTCGGGGTTTGGGTACGAGCAGTACTTC
CSASPSGFGYEQYF
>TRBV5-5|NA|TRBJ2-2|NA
TGTGCCAGCAGCTTGCGGGGCGCGGGCATCGGGGAGCTGTTTTTT
CASSLRGAGIGELFF
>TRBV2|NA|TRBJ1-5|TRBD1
TGTGCCAGCAGTGCTAAACAGGGGGGTTATCAGCCCCAGCATTTT
CASSAKQGGYQPQHF
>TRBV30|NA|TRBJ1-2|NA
TGTGCCTGGAGTAAGCGAAACTATGGCTACACCTTC
CAWSKRNYGYTF
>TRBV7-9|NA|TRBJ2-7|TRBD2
TGTGCCAGCAGGGACTTAGCGGGAGACGACGGGGAGCTGTTC
CASRDLAGDDGELF
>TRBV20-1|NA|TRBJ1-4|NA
TGCAGTGCTAGGGACCTTAATGAAAAACTGTTTTTT
CSARDLNEKLFF
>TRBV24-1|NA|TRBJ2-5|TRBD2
TGTGCCACCAGTGATCCTAGCGGGAGTGAGACCCAGTACTTC
CATSDPSGSETQYF
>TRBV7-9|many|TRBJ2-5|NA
TGTGCCAGCAGCTTAGAAGCATCACAAGAGACCCAGTACTTC
CASSLEASQETQYF
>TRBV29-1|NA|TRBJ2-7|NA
TGCAGTTACTCGACAAGGGAGGCCTCCTACGAGCAGTACTTC
CSYSTREASYEQYF
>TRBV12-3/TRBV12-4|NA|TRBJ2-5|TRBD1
TGTGCCAGCAGTATTACAGGGGGCGCCGGGGGAGAGACCCAGTACTTC
CASSITGGAGGETQYF
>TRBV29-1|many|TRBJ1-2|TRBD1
TGCAGCGTTGAAGAGGGACGGGGACAGTACTATGGCTACACCTTC
CSVEEGRGQYYGYTF
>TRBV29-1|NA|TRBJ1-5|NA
TGCAGCGTTACAGGACTAGCGGGATTCTACGAGCATTTT
CSVTGLAGFYEHF
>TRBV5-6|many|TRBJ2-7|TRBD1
TGTGCCAGCAGCACGTACGGACAGGTAAACTACGAGCAGTACTTC
CASSTYGQVNYEQYF
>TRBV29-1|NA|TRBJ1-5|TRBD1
TGCAGCGTTTCGGGACAGGGTTACGAGCATTTT
CSVSGQGYEHF
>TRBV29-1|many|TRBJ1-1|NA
TGCAAAACCTCCGGGACGGGGAACACTGAAGCTTTCTTT
CKTSGTGNTEAFF
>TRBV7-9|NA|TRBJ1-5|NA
TGTGCCAGCAGCTTAGATCCCAGCCTAAATCAGCCCCAGCATTTT
CASSLDPSLNQPQHF
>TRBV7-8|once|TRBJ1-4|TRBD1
TGTGCCAGCAGCCGGACCGGGACAGCTGGAAAACTGTTTTTT
CASSRTGTAGKLFF
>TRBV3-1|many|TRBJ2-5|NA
TGTGCCAGCAGCCAAGATGAGGCAGGCGTTGAGACCCAGTACTTC
CASSQDEAGVETQYF
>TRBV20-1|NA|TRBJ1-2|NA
TGCAGTGCTAGAGGGGGCAGCGAGGTGAACACCTTC
CSARGGSEVNTF
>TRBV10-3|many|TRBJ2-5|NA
TGTGCCATCAGTGACCCGGTTAGGGATCGGGAGACCCAGTACTTC
CAISDPVRDRETQYF
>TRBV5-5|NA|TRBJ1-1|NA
TGTGCCAGCAGCTTTGACGGGGGGTCGAATGAAGCTTTCTTT
CASSFDGGSNEAFF
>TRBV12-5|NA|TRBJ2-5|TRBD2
TGTGCTAGTGGTTTGGTCCCCAAGGACAGTTCCCAGCGGGGGGCCCAGTACTTC
CASGLVPKDSSQRGAQYF
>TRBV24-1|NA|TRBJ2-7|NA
TGTGCCACCAGTGCCGGCGCCCCGGGCGAGCAGTACTTC
CATSAGAPGEQYF
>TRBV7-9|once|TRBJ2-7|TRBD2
TGTGCCAGCAGCTTAGTAAGCGGGAGCTACGGTGAGCAGTACTTC
CASSLVSGSYGEQYF
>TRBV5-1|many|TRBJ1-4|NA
TGCGCCAGCAGCGAAACAGGGTCGCCTAATGAAAAACTGTTTTTT
CASSETGSPNEKLFF